These 4 T cell receptor beta chains share one sample of origin, sequenced in a study of T cells in localized non-small cell lung cancer. The protocol was immunoSEQ multiplex PCR, while the TCRdb copy is restricted to in-frame clones and leaves out a portion. The table includes around 28,000 clones, roughly 91% detected once. This specimen was peripheral blood, taken before any cancer treatment. These receptors were collected from a female donor at least 60 years old with stage I lung adenocarcinoma.

The chain employs TRBV27 and TRBJ2-7; 8 bases match TRBD1. The CDR3 spans 14 residues. Trimming removed 5 bases from V and 2 bases from J; junction bases left unmatched: 5. Germline V lookup: CDR1 MNHEY, CDR2 SMNVEV (reference sequence). The CDR3 DNA reads as TGTGCCAGCAGTATCTACAGGGGGGCCTACGAGCAGTACTTC. This sequence encodes CASSIYRGAYEQYF.

The chain is built from TRBV10-3 and TRBJ1-4; TRBD1 aligns across 9 bases. Germline CDR1 is ENHRY and CDR2 is SYGVKD. The CDR3 loop spans 16 amino acids. The CDR3 loop is CVTRGQGASTNEKLFF. The CDR3 bases are TGTGTCACGAGGGGACAGGGTGCTTCCACTAATGAAAAACTGTTTTTT.

This clone came up once. V usage is TRBV13 and J usage is TRBJ1-5; D call uncertain. The CDR3 runs 12 residues. Deletions cut 3 bases from V and 5 bases from J, with 5 bases between. Germline loops: CDR1 PRHDT, CDR2 FYEKMQ (reference sequence). The CDR3 reads CASSFTDQPQHF. Here the CDR3 DNA reads TGTGCCAGCAGCTTCACCGATCAGCCCCAGCATTTT.

The J gene is TRBJ2-7, the V gene TRBV7-6; D is undetermined. Germline V gives CDR1 SGHVS, CDR2 FNYEAQ. The V end lost 2 bases, the J end lost 0 bases, and 8 bases lay between the germline ends. This CDR3 region has 14 residues. CDR3 region: CASSLLTSSYEQYF. The CDR3 region has the DNA TGTGCCAGCAGCTTACTGACTTCCTCCTACGAGCAGTACTTC.